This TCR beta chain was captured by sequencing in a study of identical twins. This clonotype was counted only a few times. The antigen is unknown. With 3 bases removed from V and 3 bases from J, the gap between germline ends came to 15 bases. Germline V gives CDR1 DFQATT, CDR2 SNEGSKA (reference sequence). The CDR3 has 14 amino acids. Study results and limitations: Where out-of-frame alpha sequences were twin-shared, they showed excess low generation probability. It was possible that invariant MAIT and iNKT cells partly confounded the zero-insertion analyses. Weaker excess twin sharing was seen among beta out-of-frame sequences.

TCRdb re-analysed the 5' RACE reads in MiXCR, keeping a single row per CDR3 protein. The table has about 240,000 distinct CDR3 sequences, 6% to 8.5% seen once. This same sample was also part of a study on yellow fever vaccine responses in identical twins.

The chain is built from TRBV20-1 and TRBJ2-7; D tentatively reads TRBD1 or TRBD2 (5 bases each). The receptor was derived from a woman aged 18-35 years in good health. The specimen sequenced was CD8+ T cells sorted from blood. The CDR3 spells CSASSRGDFYEQYF. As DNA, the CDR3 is TGCAGTGCTAGTTCAAGAGGGGATTTCTACGAGCAGTACTTC.